This T cell receptor beta chain appears in the sequencing data of a study of PD-L1 blockade in urothelial cancer. This clone appeared a single time. Its antigen is not identified. Spike-ins of synthetic TCR analog templates went into each PCR. The protocol was immunoSEQ multiplex PCR, while the TCRdb copy is restricted to in-frame clones and leaves out a portion. The data hold about 51,000 clones, with approximately 84% observed a single time. Study results and limitations: Lower than median blood TCR clonality before treatment predicted better survival. Durable-benefit patients showed greater tumor-associated blood clone expansion at 3 weeks.

CDR1 and CDR2 from the germline V gene are SGDLS and YYNGEE. With V trimmed by 3 bases and J by 6 bases, 9 bases remained unmatched. This CDR3 region has 14 residues. Patients had urothelial carcinoma that was locally advanced or metastatic. This receptor was identified in a man aged 55 to 69 with urothelial cancer. This chain links TRBV9 with TRBJ2-7; TRBD2 matches at 7 bases. This specimen consisted of PBMCs, obtained around atezolizumab (anti-PD-L1) treatment. The CDR3: CASSGWTSASEQYF. CDR3 coding DNA: TGTGCCAGCAGCGGATGGACTAGTGCCTCCGAGCAGTACTTC.